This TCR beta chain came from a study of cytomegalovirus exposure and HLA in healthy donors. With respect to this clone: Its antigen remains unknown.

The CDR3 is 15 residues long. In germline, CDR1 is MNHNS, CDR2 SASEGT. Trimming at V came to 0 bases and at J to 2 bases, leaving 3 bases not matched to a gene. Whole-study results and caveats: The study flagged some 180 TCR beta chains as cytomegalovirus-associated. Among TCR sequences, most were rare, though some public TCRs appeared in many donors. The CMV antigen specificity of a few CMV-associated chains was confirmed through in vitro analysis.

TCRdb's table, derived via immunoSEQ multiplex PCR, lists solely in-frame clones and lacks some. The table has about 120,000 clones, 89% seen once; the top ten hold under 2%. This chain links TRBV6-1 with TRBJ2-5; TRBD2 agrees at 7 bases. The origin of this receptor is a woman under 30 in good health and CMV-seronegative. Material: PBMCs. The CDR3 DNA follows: TGTGCCAGCAGTGAAGCGGCGGGGGATCAAGAGACCCAGTACTTC. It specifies CASSEAAGDQETQYF.